The table lists the clone carrying this T cell receptor (beta chain) with a few counts. The antigen is not known. The sample originates from a study of response to subunit inactivated influenza vaccine. V was clipped by 6 bases and J by 2 bases; unmatched bases: 6. There are 14 residues in the CDR3. CDR1 SGHVS and CDR2 FQNEAQ come from the germline V gene. Study-wide results and caveats: Seasonal influenza vaccination, on each occasion, was suggested by the authors to recruit few new T cells.

TCRdb re-called the RT-PCR reads through MiXCR, storing one row per CDR3 protein. The table shows around 540,000 distinct CDR3 sequences, with 10% to 15% occurring only once. The receptor was isolated from a man aged 45-65 years who received an inactivated influenza vaccine. The chain uses TRBV7-8 and TRBJ2-7; the match to TRBD1 covers 8 bases. This specimen was PBMCs from blood, taken on the day of vaccination. CDR3 DNA: TGTGCCAGCAGGGGCCGGGACAGGACCTACGAGCAGTACTTC. Translating gives CASRGRDRTYEQYF.